Presented here are 30 T cell receptor beta chains from one specimen sequenced in a study of T cell responses to AZD1222 COVID-19 vaccine. The table came from immunoSEQ multiplex PCR; TCRdb's copy has only in-frame clones and leaves some out. In the table there are around 33,000 clones, about nine tenths of which are singletons. This material consisted of peripheral blood, taken on day 0 of AZD1222 vaccination. Source of these receptors: an adult in good health.

The chain uses TRBV5-5 and TRBJ2-1; 10 bases align to TRBD1. The V gene's germline CDR1 is SGHKS and CDR2 YYEKEE (reference sequence). The CDR3 has 17 amino acids. V was pared by 4 bases and J by 8 bases, with 15 bases of the junction left unmatched. The CDR3 loop is CASSVSGTGARGDEQFF. The CDR3 coding sequence is TGTGCCAGCAGCGTATCCGGGACAGGGGCCCGGGGGGATGAGCAGTTCTTC.

The chain combines TRBV27 with TRBJ2-1, with 9 bases identical to TRBD2. Trimming took 2 bases from V and 0 from J; bases not matched to a gene: 14. The CDR3 spans 20 residues. Germline lookup yields CDR1 MNHEY and CDR2 SMNVEV (reference sequence). The CDR3 loop reads CASSLSPRSGSGGSYNEQFF. CDR3 DNA: TGTGCCAGCAGTTTAAGCCCCAGGAGTGGTAGCGGGGGCTCCTACAATGAGCAGTTCTTC.

The chain carries TRBV28 and TRBJ2-7; 8 bases map to TRBD2. CDR1 MDHEN and CDR2 SYDVKM come from the germline V gene. The CDR3 loop spans 14 amino acids. V lost 5 bases, J lost 0 bases, and 3 bases stayed unmatched. The CDR3 nucleotides read TGTGCCAGCAGTCTAGCGGGCAGCTCCTACGAGCAGTACTTC. As protein: CASSLAGSSYEQYF.

The chain uses TRBV5-1 and TRBJ1-1, with a weak D call TRBD1 (5 bases). The V end lost 3 bases, the J end lost 0 bases, and 9 bases lay between the germline ends. CDR1 and CDR2 from the germline V gene are SGHRS and YFSETQ. This CDR3 spans 14 amino acids. The CDR3 region has the DNA TGCGCCAGCAGCTGGGGGGAGGTGAACACTGAAGCTTTCTTT. It translates to CASSWGEVNTEAFF.

This clone is a singleton in its sample. The chain has TRBV6-5 and TRBJ1-5, with a tentative D call TRBD1 (6 bases). Trimming pared 5 bases from V and 5 bases from J, leaving 13 bases between. Germline V CDR1 and CDR2: MNHEY, SVGAGI. The CDR3 runs 14 residues. Here the CDR3 reads CASSRQGRYQPQHF. The CDR3 DNA follows: TGTGCCAGCAGTCGTCAGGGGAGATATCAGCCCCAGCATTTT.

J is TRBJ2-5 and V is TRBV5-4; 8 bases map to TRBD2. CDR3 length equals 16 residues. J was trimmed by 3 bases and V by 0 bases; bases with no gene match: 7. Germline assignment: CDR1 SGHNT and CDR2 YYREEE (reference sequence). CDR3 nucleotides: TGTGCCAGCAGCTTGGCGGTAGCGGGGTTTAAAGAGACCCAGTACTTC. This sequence encodes CASSLAVAGFKETQYF.

The V gene is TRBV5-6, the J gene TRBJ1-2, with D tentatively TRBD1 (5 bases). Germline V lookup: CDR1 SGHDT, CDR2 YYEEEE. Trimming stripped 2 bases from V and 1 base from J, with 15 bases between. The CDR3 is made up of 16 amino acids. CDR3 sequence (DNA): TGTGCCAGCAGCTTAGATCCCCGGGACTTTAACTATGGCTACACCTTC. Translated, it gives CASSLDPRDFNYGYTF.

This chain uses TRBV4-2 with TRBJ1-1, with 8 positions matching TRBD1. The CDR3 runs 16 residues. The trim removed 4 bases at V and 4 bases at J, leaving 11 bases unmatched. CDR1 and CDR2 from the germline V gene are LGHNA and YNFKEQ. The DNA for the CDR3 is TGTGCCAGCAGCCCACTGGCAGGGGGCGCAGGCACTGAAGCTTTCTTT. It translates to CASSPLAGGAGTEAFF.

The chain combines TRBV15 with TRBJ1-4; D might be TRBD1 (6 bases). The CDR3 has 16 residues. CDR1 and CDR2 (germline): LNHNV, YYDKDF (reference sequence). The V and J ends lost 0 bases and 6 bases respectively, with 14 bases between them. Here the CDR3 DNA reads TGTGCCACCAGCAGAGATTTCCGGGGGGCCGATGAAAAACTGTTTTTT. This codes for CATSRDFRGADEKLFF.

The chain combines TRBV6-5 with TRBJ2-7; D call uncertain. Germline CDR1 and CDR2: MNHEY and SVGAGI. The CDR3 is 13 residues long. With 6 bases removed from V and 5 bases from J, the gap between germline ends came to 14 bases. The CDR3 sequence is CASRSSEVHEQYF. CDR3 sequence (DNA): TGTGCCAGCAGGTCGTCGGAAGTCCACGAGCAGTACTTC.

The chain joins TRBV11-2 to TRBJ2-3; TRBD2 is a possible D gene (6 bases). The V gene's germline CDR1 is SGHAT and CDR2 FQNNGV. Trimming shortened V by 5 bases and J by 5 bases, and 14 bases separated the two germline ends. CDR3 length equals 14 residues. CDR3 in amino acids: CASSQGLPGDTQYF. In DNA form, the CDR3 reads TGTGCCAGCAGCCAGGGACTTCCGGGAGATACGCAGTATTTT.

In this sample, this clone turned up once. This chain links TRBV7-9 with TRBJ1-5; a weak D match, TRBD1 (6 bases). The germline gives CDR1 SEHNR, CDR2 FQNEAQ (reference sequence). Trimming took 6 bases from V and 2 from J, leaving 23 bases between them. There are 18 residues in the CDR3. The CDR3 DNA follows: TGTGCCAGCAGTAGTGGGTACGGGGGGCGGGAGCGCAATCAGCCCCAGCATTTT. Translating it yields CASSSGYGGRERNQPQHF.

On this clone itself: A junction end diverges from the germline sequence, so it may reflect a read error. DNA for the CDR3: TGCGCCAGCAACCAAGACAGGACGGAAAATTCACCCCTCCACTTT. As protein: CASNQDRTENSPLHF. The rearrangement joins TRBV4-3 to TRBJ1-6, with D perhaps matching TRBD1 (6 bases). The CDR3 runs 15 residues. Per germline, CDR1 LGHNA and CDR2 YSLEER.

V and J are TRBV6-5 and TRBJ1-2, with D possibly matching TRBD1 (5 bases). The CDR3 covers 11 residues. V lost 8 bases to trimming and J lost 6 bases, with 10 bases between them. Germline V gene lookup returns CDR1 MNHEY and CDR2 SVGAGI. The CDR3 loop is CASRQIDGYTF. For the CDR3, the DNA is TGTGCCAGCCGACAGATCGATGGCTACACCTTC.

This sequence joins TRBV4-2 and TRBJ1-3; D might be TRBD1 (6 bases). The CDR3 runs 20 residues. CDR1 and CDR2 (germline): LGHNA, YNFKEQ. V dropped 4 bases and J dropped 0 bases, with 25 bases sitting between them. CDR3 loop: CASSLAPTLQGGSSGNTIYF. In DNA, the CDR3 is TGTGCCAGCAGCCTCGCCCCTACTTTACAGGGAGGGAGCTCTGGAAACACCATATATTTT.

The V gene is TRBV30, the J gene TRBJ1-4; a possible D gene is TRBD1 (6 bases). Germline CDR1 is GTSNPN and CDR2 is SVGIG (reference sequence). Trimming removed 3 bases at V and 11 bases at J, with 25 bases between. The CDR3 spans 16 residues. This CDR3 reads CAWRPLRGASLGKLFF. The CDR3 DNA reads TGTGCCTGGAGACCCCTACGGGGGGCGTCCTTAGGTAAACTGTTTTTT.

V is TRBV5-6 and J is TRBJ1-4; 9 bases align to TRBD1. Looked up from germline, CDR1 is SGHDT and CDR2 is YYEEEE. V lost 5 bases and J lost 7; bases outside the gene matches: 18. The CDR3 runs to 18 residues. CDR3 protein: CASSYLGGQGGMSEKLFF. The DNA of the CDR3 is TGTGCCAGCAGTTACCTAGGGGGACAGGGAGGGATGAGTGAAAAACTGTTTTTT.

The CDR3, as DNA: TGTGCCTGGAGTCGACAGGGGGGGTATTCACCCCTCCACTTT. Protein product: CAWSRQGGYSPLHF. This sequence joins TRBV30 and TRBJ1-6, with 9 positions matching TRBD1. CDR3 length: 14 residues. Trimming cost V 2 bases and J 8 bases; bases outside gene matches: 4. Per the germline V gene, CDR1 is GTSNPN and CDR2 is SVGIG (reference sequence). Drawing the rest from reference TRBV30 and TRBJ1-6, the complete variable domain is SQTIHQWPATLVQPVGSPLSLECTVEGTSNPNLYWYRQAAGRGLQLLFYSVGIGQISSEVPQNLSASRPQDRQFILSSKKLLLSDSGFYLCAWSRQGGYSPLHFGNGTRLTVT.

This rearrangement joins TRBV12-5 to TRBJ2-1; D possibly corresponds to TRBD2 (6 bases). The CDR3 sequence is 16 residues long. Germline V gives CDR1 LGHNT, CDR2 FRNRAP. V lost 6 bases and J 5 bases, leaving 20 bases between the germline ends. The CDR3 nucleotides read TGTGCTAGTGGCCCGCCTGCGCGGGGCTCAGACAATGAGCAGTTCTTC. Translating gives CASGPPARGSDNEQFF.

The sample holds one count of this clone. The CDR3 DNA sequence: TGTGCCAGCAGCTTCGCTGGACTTGATTATCAGCCCCAGCATTTT. Encoded protein: CASSFAGLDYQPQHF. The genes are TRBV5-6 and TRBJ1-5; D call uncertain. V lost 2 bases, J lost 5 bases, and 14 bases lay in between. Germline values: CDR1 SGHDT, CDR2 YYEEEE. CDR3 length: 15 residues.

This chain links TRBV19 with TRBJ1-5, with D perhaps TRBD1 (5 bases). The germline V and J ends were trimmed by 1 base and 2 bases, with 12 bases remaining between them. Germline V gives CDR1 LNHDA, CDR2 SQIVND (reference sequence). The CDR3 is made up of 16 amino acids. CDR3 in amino acids: CASSIVGQGGNQPQHF. The DNA of the CDR3 is TGTGCCAGTAGTATAGTTGGGCAAGGGGGCAATCAGCCCCAGCATTTT.

The V call is TRBV11-2, the J call TRBJ2-1; TRBD2 agrees at 10 bases. V shed 4 bases, J shed 10 bases, and the junction held 10 bases outside the gene matches. Germline-derived CDR1 and CDR2 are SGHAT and FQNNGV. The length of the CDR3 is 15 residues. As DNA, the CDR3 is TGTGCCAGCAGCTCTAGCGGGGGATCCCAAGGGGAGCAGTTCTTC. This codes for CASSSSGGSQGEQFF.

This clone was found a few times. J is TRBJ2-7 and V is TRBV5-1; a weak D match, TRBD1 (5 bases). The length of the CDR3 is 15 residues. CDR1 and CDR2 (germline): SGHRS, YFSETQ. Trimming removed 0 bases from V and 6 bases from J, with 16 bases in between. The CDR3 DNA reads TGCGCCAGCAGCTTGGGTGGACACCAAACGACCGAGCAGTACTTC. It specifies CASSLGGHQTTEQYF.

The chain employs TRBV24-1 and TRBJ1-3; unclear D gene. The ends were cut back, 5 bases at V and 2 bases at J, with 15 bases in the middle. Germline CDR1 reads KGHDR; CDR2 reads SFDVKD. The CDR3 is made up of 16 amino acids. DNA of the CDR3: TGTGCCACCAGTGGGAGACGTACTCTCGCTGGAAACACCATATATTTT. Translation: CATSGRRTLAGNTIYF.

This chain joins TRBV29-1 and TRBJ2-2, with a tentative D call TRBD1 (6 bases). The V and J ends lost 5 bases and 4 bases respectively, with 11 bases between them. CDR3 length: 13 residues. Germline V gene lookup returns CDR1 SQVTM and CDR2 ANQGSEA. The CDR3 DNA is TGCAGCGTTCCGGGGACATCCACCGGGGAGCTGTTTTTT. This sequence encodes CSVPGTSTGELFF.

The chain employs TRBV6-5 and TRBJ1-2; TRBD1 is a possible D gene (6 bases). Trimming removed 8 bases from V and 5 bases from J, with 18 bases in between. CDR3 length: 14 residues. Per germline, CDR1 MNHEY and CDR2 SVGAGI. Written as DNA, the CDR3 is TGTGCCAGCGGAGCGGGGGGCGCAGGATATGGCTACACCTTC. Its protein product is CASGAGGAGYGYTF.

The rearrangement links TRBV6-5 to TRBJ1-4, with D hard to call. V was cut by 6 bases and J by 8 bases, with 16 bases left in between. CDR3 size: 14 residues. Per germline, CDR1 MNHEY and CDR2 SVGAGI. The CDR3 DNA follows: TGTGCCAGCAGGGAGGCCCTGTTCGAGGAAAAACTGTTTTTT. Translation: CASREALFEEKLFF.

The chain couples TRBV20-1 to TRBJ2-6, with D possibly being TRBD2 (6 bases). Trimming took 3 bases from V and 0 from J, leaving 15 bases between them. The CDR3 loop spans 17 amino acids. From germline, CDR1 is DFQATT and CDR2 SNEGSKA (reference sequence). CDR3 sequence: CSASGGARSSGANVLTF. For the CDR3, the DNA is TGCAGTGCTAGTGGAGGGGCCCGATCCTCTGGGGCCAACGTCCTGACTTTC.

The rearrangement uses TRBV7-2 and TRBJ2-7; 13 bases are a match to TRBD2. The germline CDR1 and CDR2 sequences are SGHTA and FQGNSA. The CDR3 extends over 16 amino acids. With 0 bases clipped from V and 6 bases from J, the junction kept 5 bases outside the gene matches. The DNA of the CDR3 is TGTGCCAGCAGCTTAGCACTAGCGGGGGGGCCTAGCGAGCAGTACTTC. Residues: CASSLALAGGPSEQYF.

This rearrangement joins TRBV30 to TRBJ1-2, with 8 bases identical to TRBD1. V lost 4 bases to trimming and J lost 4 bases; unmatched junction nucleotides: 2. This CDR3 contains 12 residues. From germline, CDR1 is GTSNPN and CDR2 SVGIG (reference sequence). The CDR3 DNA follows: TGTGCCTGGACAGGGGGCGGCTATGGCTACACCTTC. Protein: CAWTGGGYGYTF.